This TCR beta chain emerged from a study of cytomegalovirus exposure and HLA in healthy donors. As for this clone: Its antigen is undetermined.

This CDR3 comprises 14 residues. Trimming took off 5 bases at V and 8 bases at J, with 18 bases between the two ends. Germline V gives CDR1 SEHNR, CDR2 FQNEAQ (reference sequence). Findings of the study overall: Most subjects had HLA-A and HLA-B alleles reportedly predicted accurately by TCR beta sequences.

PCR involved 60 Vbeta and 13 Jbeta primers. Generated by immunoSEQ multiplex PCR, the TCRdb table keeps only in-frame clones and is missing some. Of around 280,000 clones listed, roughly 89% were seen once; the top ten hold approximately 2.4%. This receptor was taken from a woman aged 18-30 years in good health and CMV-seronegative. Sequencing used PBMCs. The chain uses TRBV7-9 and TRBJ1-2, with D maybe TRBD1 (6 bases). In DNA, the CDR3 is TGTGCCAGCAGCCCTATCTCAGGGGAAGAAGGCTACACCTTC. Encoded protein: CASSPISGEEGYTF.